These 24 T cell receptor beta chains were sequenced from one sample in a study of beta chain features in type 1 diabetes (dated by TCRdb to between 2018 and 2020). The library came from the immunoSEQ multiplex PCR assay. The entire isolated RNA was reverse transcribed using the High Capacity cDNA Reverse Transcription Kit, and thus expressed TCRB transcripts were sequenced. TCRdb holds this immuneACCESS table with in-frame rearrangements only. Some clones are missing; in checked studies, unresolved V genes explain under half, and the rest has no known cause. The sample data list around 340,000 clones, and under 8.5% of these were observed just once. The leading ten clones occupy around 0.44% of the sample. Sequences were obtained from central memory CD4+ T cells from blood. The origin of the receptors is a woman between 18 and 30 years old in good health.

This chain links TRBV27 with TRBJ2-5; 7 nucleotides agree with TRBD2. The CDR3 length is 13 residues. V was pared by 0 bases and J by 5 bases, with 0 bases of the junction left unmatched. CDR1 MNHEY and CDR2 SMNVEV come from the germline V gene (reference sequence). Here the CDR3 reads CASSLSRGETQYF. Here the CDR3 DNA reads TGTGCCAGCAGTTTATCGCGGGGGGAGACCCAGTACTTC.

Notes on this clone: Sequence at one end of the junction differs from germline and may be a read error. This sequence joins TRBV18 and TRBJ2-7, with 12 bases aligning to TRBD2. The CDR3 is made up of 15 amino acids. Per germline, CDR1 KGHSH and CDR2 LQKENI. CDR3 loop: CANSTGLAGSYEQYF. The DNA for the CDR3 is TGTGCCAACTCAACCGGACTAGCGGGATCCTACGAGCAGTACTTC.

This clone was observed a handful of times. This chain uses TRBV4-2 with TRBJ2-3; 10 bases map to TRBD2. This CDR3 has 17 amino acids. Germline loops: CDR1 LGHNA, CDR2 YNFKEQ. Trimming cost V 1 base and J 5 bases; bases outside gene matches: 9. The CDR3 is CASSQVSASGSGDTQYF. The CDR3 DNA is TGTGCCAGCAGCCAAGTCTCGGCTAGCGGGAGTGGAGATACGCAGTATTTT.

This clone was recorded a few times. The same CDR3 can be traced to other DNA sequences in this sample. J is TRBJ2-5 and V is TRBV5-5; 7 nucleotides align to TRBD1. V lost 0 bases and J lost 4; bases outside the gene matches: 3. The CDR3 length is 14 residues. Germline CDR1 is SGHKS and CDR2 is YYEKEE (reference sequence). The CDR3 reads CASSLGAGGETQYF. The CDR3 nucleotides read TGTGCCAGCAGCTTGGGGGCAGGGGGAGAGACCCAGTACTTC.

In its sample, this clone was seen a few times. The chain has TRBV14 and TRBJ2-1; possible D gene TRBD2, 6 bases. The CDR3 totals 14 residues. Germline V gene sequence: CDR1 SGHDN, CDR2 FVKESK. V lost 0 bases and J lost 7, with 10 bases in between. The CDR3 DNA is TGTGCCAGCAGCCAAGACTTACTAGCTAATGAGCAGTTCTTC. The encoded protein is CASSQDLLANEQFF.

This clone came up a few times. This sequence joins TRBV10-2 and TRBJ2-3; D is ambiguous. The germline gives CDR1 WSHSY, CDR2 SAAADI. CDR3 length equals 13 residues. V lost 2 bases and J 14 bases, leaving 17 bases between the germline ends. The CDR3 reads CASSEAVGVKGYF. DNA for the CDR3: TGCGCCAGCAGTGAGGCAGTAGGAGTGAAAGGGTATTTT.

V gene TRBV25-1 combines with J gene TRBJ2-7; the D gene is possibly TRBD2 (6 bases). The CDR3 spans 11 residues. Trimming stripped 0 bases from V and 13 bases from J, with 10 bases between. Looked up from germline, CDR1 is MGHDK and CDR2 is SYGVNS. The CDR3: CASSEYGRGYF. The CDR3 DNA is TGTGCCAGCAGTGAATACGGGAGAGGTTACTTC.

In nucleotides, the CDR3 is TGTGCCAGCAGCCCGTCCGGGACTAGCAGCCACAATGAGCAGTTCTTC. This encodes CASSPSGTSSHNEQFF. This sequence joins TRBV7-2 and TRBJ2-1; 9 bases agree with TRBD2. Germline CDR1 is SGHTA and CDR2 is FQGNSA. The CDR3 is made up of 16 amino acids. V was clipped by 5 bases and J by 5 bases; unmatched bases: 10.

The V call is TRBV5-1, the J call TRBJ1-2; D unresolved. The CDR3 is 14 amino acids. The V gene's germline CDR1 is SGHRS and CDR2 YFSETQ. Trimming stripped 1 base from V and 7 bases from J, with 14 bases between. As DNA, the CDR3 is TGCGCCAGCAGCTTGAGGCAGAGCCCCCCTGGCTACACCTTC. Protein product: CASSLRQSPPGYTF.

V usage is TRBV15 and J usage is TRBJ2-3; 8 positions match TRBD1. The germline V gene encodes CDR1 LNHNV and CDR2 YYDKDF (reference sequence). V was clipped by 1 base and J by 8 bases; unmatched bases: 11. CDR3 length: 16 residues. CDR3 amino acids: CATSRARGQGTGTQYF. CDR3 in DNA: TGTGCCACCAGCAGAGCTCGAGGACAGGGCACGGGTACGCAGTATTTT. Combining the CDR3 with reference TRBV15 and TRBJ2-3 gives the whole variable domain DAMVIQNPRYQVTQFGKPVTLSCSQTLNHNVMYWYQQKSSQAPKLLFHYYDKDFNNEADTPDNFQSRRPNTSFCFLDIRSPGLGDTAMYLCATSRARGQGTGTQYFGPGTRLTVL.

This chain connects TRBV29-1 to TRBJ1-1; 12 bases line up with TRBD1. Germline CDR1 is SQVTM and CDR2 is ANQGSEA. This CDR3 is 15 amino acids long. V trimming: 3 bases; J trimming: 4 bases; junction bases outside the gene matches: 6. The CDR3 nucleotides read TGCAGCGTTGATGGGACAGGGGGCCGGGTCACTGAAGCTTTCTTT. Translated, it gives CSVDGTGGRVTEAFF.

This rearrangement joins TRBV27 to TRBJ2-2, with 12 bases lining up with TRBD2. CDR3 length: 14 residues. Germline trimming cut 8 bases from V and 4 bases from J; bases unmatched to any gene: 2. From germline, CDR1 is MNHEY and CDR2 SMNVEV (reference sequence). CDR3 sequence: CASGLAGLTGELFF. The DNA for the CDR3 is TGTGCCAGCGGACTAGCGGGGCTCACCGGGGAGCTGTTTTTT.

Worth noting for this clone: The same CDR3 can be traced to other DNA sequences in this sample. The chain links TRBV7-2 to TRBJ2-4, with D tentatively TRBD1 or TRBD2 (5 bases each). V was shortened by 3 bases and J by 3 bases, with 18 bases between the two germline ends. Germline CDR1 SGHTA, CDR2 FQGNSA. CDR3 length equals 17 residues. CDR3 residues: CASSFGGTGFGKNIQYF. CDR3 sequence (DNA): TGTGCCAGCAGCTTTGGGGGTACGGGTTTTGGCAAAAACATTCAGTACTTC.

This chain joins TRBV7-2 and TRBJ2-1; 9 nucleotides match TRBD2. Germline CDR1 SGHTA, CDR2 FQGNSA. The CDR3 spans 15 residues. The V and J ends lost 0 bases and 8 bases, in that order; junction bases with no gene match: 5. This CDR3 reads CASSLAGLAGDEQFF. CDR3 sequence (DNA): TGTGCCAGCAGCTTAGCGGGGTTAGCGGGAGATGAGCAGTTCTTC.

Details on this clone: One end of the junction fails to match germline, which may point to a read error. The gene calls are TRBV28 and TRBJ2-6, with 7 nucleotides matching TRBD2. The germline V gene has CDR1 MDHEN and CDR2 SYDVKM. The length of the CDR3 is 16 residues. Here the CDR3 DNA reads TGTGCCCGCAGTTTGGGGGGGATCGCTGGGGCCAACGTCCTGACTTTC. Translating gives CARSLGGIAGANVLTF.

This clone was seen a handful of times. The chain carries TRBV7-2 and TRBJ1-2; 7 nucleotides align to TRBD1. Per germline, CDR1 SGHTA and CDR2 FQGNSA. CDR3 size: 15 residues. V lost 5 bases and J lost 2; bases outside the gene matches: 8. The CDR3 coding sequence is TGTGCCAGCAGCCCAGAGGGACAGACAAACTATGGCTACACCTTC. It translates to CASSPEGQTNYGYTF. Complete variable domain (other parts from reference TRBV7-2 and TRBJ1-2): GAGVSQSPSNKVTEKGKDVELRCDPISGHTALYWYRQSLGQGLEFLIYFQGNSAPDKSGLPSDRFSAERTGGSVSTLTIQRTQQEDSAVYLCASSPEGQTNYGYTFGSGTRLTVV.

The chain has TRBV11-1 and TRBJ2-5, with D possibly TRBD2 on 6 matching bases. This CDR3 is built from 14 residues. Trimming stripped 5 bases from V and 4 bases from J, with 14 bases between. Looked up from germline, CDR1 is SGHAT and CDR2 is FQDESV (reference sequence). CDR3 bases: TGTGCCAGCAGCGCACGGGGGTCGGTAGAGACCCAGTACTTC. It specifies CASSARGSVETQYF.

This clone has a handful of counts. The rearrangement links TRBV18 to TRBJ2-1; TRBD1 agrees at 8 bases. V lost 6 bases and J lost 5; bases outside the gene matches: 9. The CDR3 has 15 amino acids. The germline CDR1 and CDR2 sequences are KGHSH and LQKENI. The CDR3 DNA is TGTGCCAGCTCCCGCGACAGGGGCGGAAACAATGAGCAGTTCTTC. Protein sequence: CASSRDRGGNNEQFF. Full variable domain (remainder filled in from reference TRBV18 and TRBJ2-1): NAGVMQNPRHLVRRRGQEARLRCSPMKGHSHVYWYRQLPEEGLKFMVYLQKENIIDESGMPKERFSAEFPKEGPSILRIQQVVRGDSAAYFCASSRDRGGNNEQFFGPGTRLTVL.

This clone has more than one count but fewer than ten. The rearrangement joins TRBV5-1 to TRBJ2-5, with TRBD2 as a possible D gene (5 bases). Germline lookup yields CDR1 SGHRS and CDR2 YFSETQ. V shed 1 base and J shed 1 base, with 11 bases lying between them. There are 15 residues in the CDR3. This CDR3 is CASSLLGSFQETQYF. The CDR3 bases are TGCGCCAGCAGCTTGTTAGGGAGCTTCCAAGAGACCCAGTACTTC.

The genes are TRBV28 and TRBJ2-7; perhaps TRBD1 as D (6 bases). CDR3 length equals 13 residues. Looked up from germline, CDR1 is MDHEN and CDR2 is SYDVKM. V lost 7 bases and J 5 bases, leaving 15 bases between the germline ends. The CDR3 DNA is TGTGCCAGCATTCAGGGGAGTCGGAACGAGCAGTACTTC. Its protein product is CASIQGSRNEQYF.

The genes are TRBV5-1 and TRBJ2-2; D is uncertain. The CDR3 is 14 residues long. Germline V gives CDR1 SGHRS, CDR2 YFSETQ. The V end was cut by 1 base, the J end by 8 bases, with 12 bases between. CDR3 in DNA: TGCGCCAGCAGCTTGCTCCCGCATCAAGGGGAGCTGTTTTTT. Translation: CASSLLPHQGELFF.

The chain links TRBV5-7 to TRBJ1-1; maybe TRBD1 (6 bases). TRBV5-7 is an open reading frame whose function is uncertain. This CDR3 has 14 amino acids. V gave up 2 bases and J gave up 5 bases, with 13 bases separating them. CDR3 coding DNA: TGTGCCAGCAGCTTTGCCGGGGGCAGAACTGAAGCTTTCTTT. Its protein is CASSFAGGRTEAFF.

This clone was observed at least ten times. J is TRBJ2-5 and V is TRBV28, with D perhaps TRBD2 (5 bases). Germline V gene data show CDR1 as MDHEN and CDR2 as SYDVKM. V lost 2 bases, J lost 2 bases, and 9 bases lay in between. The CDR3 length is 14 residues. The CDR3 loop reads CASSLISGQETQYF. CDR3 in DNA: TGTGCCAGCAGTTTAATAAGCGGTCAAGAGACCCAGTACTTC.

This rearrangement joins TRBV19 to TRBJ1-2; no firm D call. The CDR3 length is 13 residues. Trimming took 5 bases from V and 6 from J, leaving 13 bases between them. CDR1 and CDR2 (germline): LNHDA, SQIVND (reference sequence). The CDR3 here is CASSPRMRDGYTF. CDR3 DNA: TGTGCCAGTAGTCCGCGGATGCGTGATGGCTACACCTTC.